This is a list of T cell receptor beta chains from one sample in a study of Graves' ophthalmopathy and Graves' hyperthyroidism. TCRdb re-derived calls from the multiplex PCR reads in MiXCR, one entry per CDR3 protein. In the table there are around 1.1 million distinct CDR3 sequences, about 36% of which are singletons. The sequencing sample was made of peripheral blood or thyroid tissue (not recorded which). These receptors originate from an adult man with Graves' hyperthyroidism. Each CDR3 is given with its conserved first and last residue.

>TRBV20-1|TRBJ1-1
CSAGPRGRDEAFF
>TRBV5-1|TRBJ2-2
CASSLDTSGGPNTGELFF
>TRBV7-6|TRBJ2-2
CASSLLSSGRTLNTGELFF
>TRBV29-1|TRBJ1-5
CSVLGADQPQHF
>TRBV7-2|TRBJ2-7
CASSFSGQAYGQYF
>TRBV28|TRBJ2-7
CASSLLGGHEQYF
>TRBV11-2|TRBJ2-6
CASSSLSGADVLTF
>TRBV20-1|TRBJ2-2
CSARGVETSGREANTGELFF
>TRBV3-1|TRBJ1-5
CASSQALGTNQPQHF
>TRBV2|TRBJ2-7
CAGAPGTGIYEQYF
>TRBV7-9|TRBJ2-5
CASSPGLNNQPQYF
>TRBV4-1|TRBJ2-7
CASSQDGTSFYEQYF
>TRBV19|TRBJ2-2
CASRADANTGELFF
>TRBV29-1|TRBJ1-4
CSVGEGRGEKLFF
>TRBV12-3/TRBV12-4|TRBJ1-4
CASSFSGRGSYEKLFF
>TRBV20-1|TRBJ1-5
CSASEGARDGQPQHF
>TRBV3-1|TRBJ1-2
CASSQDLGQGGRDGYTF
>TRBV29-1|TRBJ1-3
CSVGLAGAGTGNTIYF
>TRBV29-1|TRBJ2-2
CALSWDRYTGELFF
>TRBV7-2|TRBJ2-5
CASSLGGGRFETQYF
>TRBV24-1|TRBJ1-1
CATSDPGEGFF
>TRBV4-1|TRBJ2-7
CASSQAPTVPGEQYF
>TRBV7-2|TRBJ2-7
CASSLGGRKYEQYF
>TRBV9|TRBJ2-7
CASSVGSGLSYEQYF
>TRBV9|TRBJ2-5
CASSAATGLRREETQYF
>TRBV19|TRBJ2-2
CASSIGRGRRNTGELFF
>TRBV10-3|TRBJ1-5
CAISESGQGNQPQHF
>TRBV7-3|TRBJ2-5
CASSRGGKETQYF
>TRBV7-9|TRBJ2-7
CASSTPGQIYEQYF
>TRBV14|TRBJ2-5
CASSRLQVREAQYF
>TRBV7-9|TRBJ1-4
CASSPDSANEKLFF
>TRBV7-9|TRBJ1-5
CASRLLGNGQPQHF
>TRBV2|TRBJ2-2
CASSVREDTGELFF
>TRBV19|TRBJ1-5
CASSTRSAVNQPQHF
>TRBV12-3/TRBV12-4|TRBJ2-3
CASRQAGWSDTQYF
>TRBV10-3|TRBJ1-1
CAISYVNTEAFF
>TRBV7-8|TRBJ2-7
CASSLGLRMGYEQYF
>TRBV19|TRBJ1-5
CASRGRQGSNQPQHF
>TRBV13|TRBJ1-6
CASSLGPISYNSPLHF
>TRBV11-2|TRBJ2-7
CASSHRDTDYEHYF
>TRBV11-2|TRBJ2-6
CASSHGRDGANVLTF